Reported below is one T cell receptor (beta chain). Its antigen has not been determined. Base qualities are not recorded, but no much larger clone differs from it by a single base. These data are taken from a study of lymphopenia after photon versus proton radiotherapy (dated by TCRdb to between 2018 and 2021). Context from the whole study: In patients with gastrointestinal tumors who developed high-grade lymphopenia, the study compared the immunological effects of photon radiation therapy with those of proton radiation therapy. The cohort comprised more than 15 patients with gastrointestinal tumors who received either photon or proton therapy and then developed lymphopenia. The study was designed to characterize how the impact on the immune system differs between the two radiation modalities. Findings and caveats that apply to the study as a whole: Across the cohort, a larger post-nadir drop in TCR diversity was inversely correlated with overall survival time among patients who died. During treatment, patients who received proton therapy stayed relatively stable, whereas patients who received photon therapy lost naive T cells and TCR diversity and gained effector/memory populations. The authors looked at the survival association only in patients who died, and they framed better survival with proton therapy as a possibility rather than a demonstrated result. After the lymphocyte count nadir, repertoires from photon-treated patients showed oligoclonal expansion, particularly of CD8+ Temra cells, and this expansion drove the decline in diversity.

Library preparation used the immunoSEQ multiplex PCR assay. Alongside multiparametric flow cytometry, deep sequencing of rearranged TCR beta loci was used to profile the T cell repertoires. TCRdb carries this immuneACCESS record with in-frame sequences only. Its versions omit some clonotypes, under half of them owing to an unresolved V gene in the studies checked, with the rest unexplained. The sample includes about 83,000 clones, with more than 70% observed a single time. Clones ranked in the top ten supply over 1.1% of the sample. The germline V end is reduced by 6 bases and the J end by 3 bases; junction bases left unmatched: 13. The CDR1 and CDR2 encoded by the germline V gene are MDHEN and SYDVKM. The CDR3 covers 16 residues, taking in both the cysteine and the phenylalanine. Kept here is only the CDR3 DNA, which spans 48 bases and is read in frame from base 1.

The sequences come from peripheral blood, collected from a patient treated with proton-based radiotherapy. This sequence was found in a man aged 60 to 69 with pancreatic cancer. The rearrangement combines TRBV28 with TRBJ1-1; TRBD1 matches 7 bases in the middle. At the DNA level, the sequence is TGTGCCAGCAGATTCCCGGCTCCAGGGGGGGACACTGAAGCTTTCTTT. Its protein product is CASRFPAPGGDTEAFF.